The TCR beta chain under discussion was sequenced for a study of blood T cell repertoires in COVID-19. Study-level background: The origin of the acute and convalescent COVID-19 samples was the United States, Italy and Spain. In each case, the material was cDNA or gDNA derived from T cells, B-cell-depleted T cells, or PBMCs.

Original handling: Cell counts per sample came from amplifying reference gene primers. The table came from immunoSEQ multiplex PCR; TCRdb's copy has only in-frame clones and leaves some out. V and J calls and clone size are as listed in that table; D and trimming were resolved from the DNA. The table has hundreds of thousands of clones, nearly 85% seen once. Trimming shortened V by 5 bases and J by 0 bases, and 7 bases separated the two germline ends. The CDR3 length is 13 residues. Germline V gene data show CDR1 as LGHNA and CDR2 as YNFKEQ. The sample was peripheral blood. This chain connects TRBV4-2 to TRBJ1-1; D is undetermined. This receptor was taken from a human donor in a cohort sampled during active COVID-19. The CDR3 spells CASSTRMNTEAFF. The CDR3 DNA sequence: TGTGCCAGCAGCACGCGCATGAACACTGAAGCTTTCTTT.